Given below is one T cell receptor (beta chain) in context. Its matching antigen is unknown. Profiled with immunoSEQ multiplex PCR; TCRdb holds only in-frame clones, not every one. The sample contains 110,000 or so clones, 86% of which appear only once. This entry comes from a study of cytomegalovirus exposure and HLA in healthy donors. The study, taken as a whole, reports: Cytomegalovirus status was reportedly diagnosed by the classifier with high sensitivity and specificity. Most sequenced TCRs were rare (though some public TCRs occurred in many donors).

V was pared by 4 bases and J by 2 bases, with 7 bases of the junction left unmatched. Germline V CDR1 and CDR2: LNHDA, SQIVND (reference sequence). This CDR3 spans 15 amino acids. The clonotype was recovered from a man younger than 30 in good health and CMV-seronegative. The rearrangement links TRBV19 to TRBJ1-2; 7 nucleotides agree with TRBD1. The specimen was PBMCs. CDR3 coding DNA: TGTGCCAGTAGTAAGGGCGCGACAGGGAACTATGGCTACACCTTC. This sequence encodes CASSKGATGNYGYTF.